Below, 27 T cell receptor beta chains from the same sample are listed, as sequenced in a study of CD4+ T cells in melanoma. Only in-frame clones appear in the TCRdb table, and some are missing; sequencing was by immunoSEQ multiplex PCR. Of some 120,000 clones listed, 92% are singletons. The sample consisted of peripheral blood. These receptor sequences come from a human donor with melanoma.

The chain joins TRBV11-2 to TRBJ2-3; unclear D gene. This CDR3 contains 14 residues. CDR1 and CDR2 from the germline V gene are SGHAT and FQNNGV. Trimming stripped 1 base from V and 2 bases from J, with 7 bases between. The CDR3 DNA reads TGTGCCAGCAGCTTAGTTCCTTACACAGATACGCAGTATTTT. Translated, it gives CASSLVPYTDTQYF.

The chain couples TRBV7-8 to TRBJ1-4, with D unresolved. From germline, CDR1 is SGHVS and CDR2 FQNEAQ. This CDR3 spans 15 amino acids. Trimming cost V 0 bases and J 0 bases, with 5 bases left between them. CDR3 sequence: CASSLAQATNEKLFF. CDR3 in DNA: TGTGCCAGCAGCTTAGCCCAAGCAACTAATGAAAAACTGTTTTTT.

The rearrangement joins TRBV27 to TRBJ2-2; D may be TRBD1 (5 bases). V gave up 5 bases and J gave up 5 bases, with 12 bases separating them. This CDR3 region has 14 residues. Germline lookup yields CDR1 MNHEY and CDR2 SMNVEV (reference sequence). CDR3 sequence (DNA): TGTGCCAGCAGTGCTCCAGGGTTGACCGGGGAGCTGTTTTTT. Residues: CASSAPGLTGELFF.

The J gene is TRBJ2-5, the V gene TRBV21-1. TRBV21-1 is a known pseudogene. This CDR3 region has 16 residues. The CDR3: CASRGGWGITRETQYF. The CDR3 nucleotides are TGTGCCAGCAGGGGTGGTTGGGGGATTACAAGGGAGACCCAGTACTTC.

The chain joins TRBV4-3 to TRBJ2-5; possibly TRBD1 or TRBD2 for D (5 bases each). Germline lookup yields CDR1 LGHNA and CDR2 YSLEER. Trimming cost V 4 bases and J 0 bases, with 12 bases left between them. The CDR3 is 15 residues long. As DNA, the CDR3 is TGCGCCAGCAGCCGGGTCGTGGGACACCAAGAGACCCAGTACTTC. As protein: CASSRVVGHQETQYF.

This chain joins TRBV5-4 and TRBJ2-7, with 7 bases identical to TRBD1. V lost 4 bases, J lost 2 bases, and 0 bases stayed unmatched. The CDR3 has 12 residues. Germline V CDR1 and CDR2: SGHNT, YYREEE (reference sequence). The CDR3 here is CASSGTAYEQYF. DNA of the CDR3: TGTGCCAGCAGCGGGACAGCCTACGAGCAGTACTTC.

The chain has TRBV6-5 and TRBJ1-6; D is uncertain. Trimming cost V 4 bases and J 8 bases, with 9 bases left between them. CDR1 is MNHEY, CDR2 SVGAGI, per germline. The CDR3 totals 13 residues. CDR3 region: CASSFNGDSPLHF. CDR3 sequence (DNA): TGTGCCAGCAGTTTTAATGGGGATTCACCCCTCCACTTT.

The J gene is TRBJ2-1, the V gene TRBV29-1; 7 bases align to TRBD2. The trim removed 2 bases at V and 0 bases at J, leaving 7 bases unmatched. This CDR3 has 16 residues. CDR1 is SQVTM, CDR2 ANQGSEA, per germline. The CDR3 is CSVELGGGGSYNEQFF. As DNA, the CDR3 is TGCAGCGTTGAACTGGGGGGGGGAGGCTCCTACAATGAGCAGTTCTTC.

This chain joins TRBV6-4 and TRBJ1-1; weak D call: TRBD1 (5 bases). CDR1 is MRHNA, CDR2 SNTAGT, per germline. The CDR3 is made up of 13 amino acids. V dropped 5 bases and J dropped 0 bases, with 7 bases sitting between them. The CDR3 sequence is CASSPQVNTEAFF. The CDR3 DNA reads TGTGCCAGCAGTCCACAGGTGAACACTGAAGCTTTCTTT.

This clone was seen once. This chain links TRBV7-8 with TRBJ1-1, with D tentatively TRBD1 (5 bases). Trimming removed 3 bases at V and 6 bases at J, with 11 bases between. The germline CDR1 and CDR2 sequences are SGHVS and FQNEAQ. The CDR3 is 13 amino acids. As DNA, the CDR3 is TGTGCCAGCAGCTTCGGGGGTCAGGCTGAAGCTTTCTTT. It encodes CASSFGGQAEAFF.

This CDR3 reads CASSAPGQFYGYTF. CDR3 in DNA: TGTGCCAGCAGTGCTCCGGGACAGTTTTATGGCTACACCTTC. V and J are TRBV6-1 and TRBJ1-2; TRBD1 matches at 7 bases. CDR3 length: 14 amino acids. With 4 bases clipped from V and 5 bases from J, the junction kept 7 bases outside the gene matches. CDR1 and CDR2 (germline): MNHNS, SASEGT.

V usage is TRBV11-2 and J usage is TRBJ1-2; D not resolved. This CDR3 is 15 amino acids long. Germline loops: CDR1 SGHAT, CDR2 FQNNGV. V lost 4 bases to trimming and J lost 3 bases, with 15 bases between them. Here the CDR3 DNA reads TGTGCCAGCAGCTCCAATACCATTGGAGACTATGGCTACACCTTC. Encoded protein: CASSSNTIGDYGYTF.

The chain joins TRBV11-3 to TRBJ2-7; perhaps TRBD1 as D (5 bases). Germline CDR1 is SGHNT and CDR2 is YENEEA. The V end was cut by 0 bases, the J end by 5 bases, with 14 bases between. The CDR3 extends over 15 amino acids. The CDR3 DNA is TGTGCCAGCAGCTTAGATCGCAGGGTGTCCCACGAGCAGTACTTC. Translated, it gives CASSLDRRVSHEQYF.

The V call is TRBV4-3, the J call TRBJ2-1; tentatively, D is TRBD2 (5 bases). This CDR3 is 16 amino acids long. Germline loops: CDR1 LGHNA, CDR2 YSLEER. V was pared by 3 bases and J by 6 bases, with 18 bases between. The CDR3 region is CASSQERSLLSNEQFF. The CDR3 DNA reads TGCGCCAGCAGCCAGGAGCGGAGTCTTTTGAGCAATGAGCAGTTCTTC.

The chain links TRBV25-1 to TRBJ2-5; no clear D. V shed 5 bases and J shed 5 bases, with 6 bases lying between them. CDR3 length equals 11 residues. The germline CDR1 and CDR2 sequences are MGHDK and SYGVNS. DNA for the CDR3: TGTGCCAGCAGTTCATCGGAGACCCAGTACTTC. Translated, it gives CASSSSETQYF.

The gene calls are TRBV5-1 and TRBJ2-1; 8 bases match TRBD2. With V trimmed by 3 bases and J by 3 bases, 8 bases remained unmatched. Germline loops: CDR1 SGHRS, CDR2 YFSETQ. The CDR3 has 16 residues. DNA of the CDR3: TGCGCCAGCAGCTCGCCGGGGGGGGCTGTCTACAATGAGCAGTTCTTC. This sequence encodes CASSSPGGAVYNEQFF.

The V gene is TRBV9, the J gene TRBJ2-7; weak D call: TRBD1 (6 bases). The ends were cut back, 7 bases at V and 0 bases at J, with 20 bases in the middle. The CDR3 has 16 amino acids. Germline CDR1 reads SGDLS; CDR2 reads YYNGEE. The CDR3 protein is CASSVEGQSASYEQYF. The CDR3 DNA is TGTGCCAGCTCGGTCGAGGGACAATCAGCCTCCTACGAGCAGTACTTC.

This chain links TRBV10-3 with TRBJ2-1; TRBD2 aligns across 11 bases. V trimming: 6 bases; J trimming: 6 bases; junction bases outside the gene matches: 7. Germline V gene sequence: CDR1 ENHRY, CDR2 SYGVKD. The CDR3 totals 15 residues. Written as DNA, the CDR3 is TGTGCCATCAGCAAACTAGCGGGGGACCTCAATGAGCAGTTCTTC. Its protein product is CAISKLAGDLNEQFF.

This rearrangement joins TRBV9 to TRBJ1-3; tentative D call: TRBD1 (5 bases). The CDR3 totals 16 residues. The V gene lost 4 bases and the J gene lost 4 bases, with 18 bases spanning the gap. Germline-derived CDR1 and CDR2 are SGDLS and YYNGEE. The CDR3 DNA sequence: TGTGCCAGCAGCCCTCGACGGGGCGCCGGAGGAAACACCATATATTTT. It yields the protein CASSPRRGAGGNTIYF.

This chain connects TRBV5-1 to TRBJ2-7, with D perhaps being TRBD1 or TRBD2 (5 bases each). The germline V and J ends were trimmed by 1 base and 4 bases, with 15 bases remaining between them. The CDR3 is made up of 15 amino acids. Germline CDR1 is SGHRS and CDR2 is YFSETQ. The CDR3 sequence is CASSLFEGSGYEQYF. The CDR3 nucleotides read TGCGCCAGCAGCTTGTTCGAGGGGAGCGGTTACGAGCAGTACTTC.

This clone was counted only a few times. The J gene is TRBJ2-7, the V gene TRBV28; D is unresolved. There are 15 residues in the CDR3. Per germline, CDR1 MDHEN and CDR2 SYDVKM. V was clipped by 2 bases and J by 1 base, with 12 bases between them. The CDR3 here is CASSLPGRVSYEQYF. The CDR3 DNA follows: TGTGCCAGCAGTTTACCCGGACGGGTTTCCTACGAGCAGTACTTC.

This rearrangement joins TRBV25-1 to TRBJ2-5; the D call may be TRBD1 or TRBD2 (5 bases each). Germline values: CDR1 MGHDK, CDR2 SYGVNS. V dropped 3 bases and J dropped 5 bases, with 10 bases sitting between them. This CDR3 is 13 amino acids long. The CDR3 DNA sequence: TGTGCCAGCAGTGAGCAGGGACGGGAGACCCAGTACTTC. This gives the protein CASSEQGRETQYF.

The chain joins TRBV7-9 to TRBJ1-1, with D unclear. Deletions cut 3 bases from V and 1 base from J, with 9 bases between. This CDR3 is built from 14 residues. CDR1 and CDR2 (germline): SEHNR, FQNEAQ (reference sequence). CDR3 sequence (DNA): TGTGCCAGCAGCTTCCGACCGACGAACACTGAAGCTTTCTTT. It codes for CASSFRPTNTEAFF.

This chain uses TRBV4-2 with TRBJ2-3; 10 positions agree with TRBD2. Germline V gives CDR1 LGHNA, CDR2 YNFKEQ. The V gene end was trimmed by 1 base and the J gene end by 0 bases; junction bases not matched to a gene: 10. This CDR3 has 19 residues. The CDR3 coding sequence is TGTGCCAGCAGCCAAGTTTGGACTAGCGGACAGGCTAGCACAGATACGCAGTATTTT. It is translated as CASSQVWTSGQASTDTQYF.

The CDR3 region has the DNA TGTGCCAGCCAGGACAGTTACGAGCAGTACTTC. It yields the protein CASQDSYEQYF. The chain uses TRBV2 and TRBJ2-7, with D possibly being TRBD1 (6 bases). The CDR3 has 11 amino acids. V lost 8 bases and J lost 4, with 9 bases in between. Germline V CDR1 and CDR2: SNHLY, FYNNEI.

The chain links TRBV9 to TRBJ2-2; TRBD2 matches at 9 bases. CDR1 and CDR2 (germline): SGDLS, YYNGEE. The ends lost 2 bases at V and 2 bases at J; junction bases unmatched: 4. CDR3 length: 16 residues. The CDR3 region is CASSVGGTSNTGELFF. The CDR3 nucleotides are TGTGCCAGCAGCGTTGGGGGGACTAGCAACACCGGGGAGCTGTTTTTT.

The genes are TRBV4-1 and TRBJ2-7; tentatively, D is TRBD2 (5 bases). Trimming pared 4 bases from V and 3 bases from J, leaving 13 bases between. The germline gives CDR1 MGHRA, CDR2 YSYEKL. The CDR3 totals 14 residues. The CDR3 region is CASSPGLGSYEQYF. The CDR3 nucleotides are TGCGCCAGCAGCCCGGGGTTGGGGAGCTACGAGCAGTACTTC.